The table lists the clone carrying this T cell receptor beta chain with many counts. Antigen specificity is unknown. Trimming cost V 3 bases and J 0 bases; bases outside gene matches: 5. CDR1 SNHLY and CDR2 FYNNEI come from the germline V gene. The CDR3 length is 16 residues. TCRdb called the 5' RACE reads again in MiXCR, with one record for every CDR3 protein. Of about 890,000 distinct CDR3 sequences listed, approximately 13% are singletons. The sample comes from a study of identical twins. Study results and limitations: Twin pairs had excess sharing that was weaker in beta out-of-frame sequences. The study reached conclusions through statistical analysis that was cross-sectional, not following the same donors.

This sample was shared with a second study, whose subject was yellow fever vaccine responses in identical twins. From that study: The T cell response to vaccination in identical twins was reportedly partly convergent and partly personalized.

This sequence originates from a woman between 18 and 29 years old in good health. The V call is TRBV2, the J call TRBJ2-3; 8 bases are shared with TRBD2. The sample consisted of PBMCs. In nucleotides, the CDR3 is TGTGCCAGCAGTGACCGGACTAGCATGAGCACAGATACGCAGTATTTT. It is translated as CASSDRTSMSTDTQYF.